The clone carrying this TCR beta chain was observed at least ten times. This sample is drawn from a study of T cells after yellow fever vaccination. Study findings and constraints: Few clonotypes appeared in both CD4 and CD8 compartments.

TCRdb called the 5' RACE reads again in MiXCR, with one record for every CDR3 protein. The table lists more than 35,000 distinct CDR3 sequences, 6.8% of them singletons. Germline CDR1 reads MNHEY; CDR2 reads SVGEGT. V lost 2 bases and J 6 bases, leaving 11 bases between the germline ends. This CDR3 is 13 amino acids long. The clonotype was recovered from a man aged 25 to 40 who received the YFV17D yellow fever vaccine. This specimen was CD8+ T cells not binding an NS4B(214-222) dextramer, sorted from PBMCs, taken 45 days after the yellow fever booster vaccination. The chain has TRBV6-2 or TRBV6-3 and TRBJ2-7; no clear D gene. In DNA, the CDR3 is TGTGCCAGCAGTTACGCACGAGGCCGCGAGCAGTACTTC. Protein product: CASSYARGREQYF.